A selection of T cell receptor beta chains follows, all from one sample in a study of shared clonotypes between healthy human individuals. Assay used: immunoSEQ multiplex PCR; TCRdb lists only in-frame clones, some missing. The repertoire has around 600,000 clones, roughly 95% of them found once; the top ten carry 0.11%. Sequenced: naive CD8+ T cells sorted from blood. These receptors all come from a woman in her thirties in good health. CDR3s include the opening cysteine and the closing phenylalanine or tryptophan. The D gene is left open where the match is weak. Size is omitted from some rows. Given values are once, few, many or a class for expanded clones.

size	V	D	J	CDR3	DNA
NA	TRBV28	TRBD2	TRBJ2-2	CASSDVAGMGELFF	TGTGCCAGCAGTGACGTAGCGGGAATGGGGGAGCTGTTTTTT
NA	TRBV27	NA	TRBJ2-7	CASSFTGGAPGYEQYF	TGTGCCAGCAGTTTCACAGGGGGGGCCCCAGGATACGAGCAGTACTTC
NA	TRBV6-1	NA	TRBJ1-5	CASSQQVDSNQPQHF	TGTGCCAGCAGTCAACAGGTAGATAGCAATCAGCCCCAGCATTTT
NA	TRBV7-8	NA	TRBJ2-7	CASSLALRGSSYEQYF	TGTGCCAGCAGCTTAGCGCTACGGGGGAGCTCCTACGAGCAGTACTTC
NA	TRBV28	TRBD2	TRBJ2-5	CASSGLAGYQETQYF	TGTGCCAGCAGCGGATTAGCGGGATACCAAGAGACCCAGTACTTC
NA	TRBV6-1	NA	TRBJ2-3	CASSDGNTDTQYF	TGTGCCAGCAGTGACGGTAACACAGATACGCAGTATTTT
NA	TRBV27	TRBD1	TRBJ2-7	CASSLTGASYEQYF	TGTGCCAGCAGTCTGACAGGGGCGTCCTACGAGCAGTACTTC
once	TRBV29-1	NA	TRBJ2-1	CSVAGVTNEQFF	TGCAGCGTTGCTGGTGTGACTAATGAGCAGTTCTTC
NA	TRBV27	NA	TRBJ1-2	CASRGSHYGYTF	TGTGCCAGCAGGGGGAGTCACTATGGCTACACCTTC
NA	TRBV28	NA	TRBJ2-7	CASSFQPAAIFSYEQYF	TGTGCCAGCAGTTTTCAGCCGGCAGCAATCTTCTCCTACGAGCAGTACTTC
NA	TRBV4-1	NA	TRBJ1-2	CASSFPGLRNYGYTF	TGCGCCAGCAGCTTCCCGGGACTCCGTAACTATGGCTACACCTTC
NA	TRBV13	TRBD1	TRBJ1-2	CASSWDRTNYGYTF	TGTGCCAGCAGCTGGGACAGAACTAACTATGGCTACACCTTC
NA	TRBV13	NA	TRBJ1-1	CASSSIPEAFF	TGTGCCAGCAGCTCAATCCCTGAAGCTTTCTTT
once	TRBV4-1	NA	TRBJ1-1	CASSQAYFVWAADTEAFF	TGCGCCAGCAGCCAAGCATATTTTGTCTGGGCAGCCGATACTGAAGCTTTCTTT
NA	TRBV4-1	NA	TRBJ1-2	CASSQVAGHRNYGYTF	TGCGCCAGCAGCCAAGTTGCAGGCCACCGTAACTATGGCTACACCTTC
NA	TRBV25-1	TRBD1	TRBJ2-2	CASSARGPGTGELFF	TGTGCCAGCAGTGCCAGGGGGCCCGGCACCGGGGAGCTGTTTTTT
NA	TRBV5-6	TRBD1	TRBJ1-4	CASRDRQGSQLVSEKLFF	TGTGCCAGCAGGGACCGACAGGGTTCCCAGTTGGTGAGTGAAAAACTGTTTTTT
NA	TRBV27	TRBD2	TRBJ2-7	CASSPVLAGGPYEQYF	TGTGCCAGCAGCCCCGTCCTAGCGGGAGGGCCGTACGAGCAGTACTTC
NA	TRBV9	TRBD2	TRBJ2-7	CASSVVSGSYEQYF	TGTGCCAGCAGCGTAGTTAGCGGGAGTTACGAGCAGTACTTC
NA	TRBV27	NA	TRBJ2-5	CASSPKGLETQYF	TGTGCCAGCAGCCCCAAGGGGTTAGAGACCCAGTACTTC
NA	TRBV18	NA	TRBJ2-7	CASSPLGPDYEQYF	TGTGCCAGCTCACCACTAGGACCGGACTACGAGCAGTACTTC
NA	TRBV29-1	NA	TRBJ1-5	CRPGPNGSNQPQHF	TGCAGACCGGGACCGAATGGTAGCAATCAGCCCCAGCATTTT
NA	TRBV13	TRBD1	TRBJ2-1	CASSFHTGGTGGRHEQFF	TGTGCCAGCAGCTTTCACACCGGGGGGACAGGGGGTAGACATGAGCAGTTCTTC
NA	TRBV6-1	TRBD1	TRBJ2-7	CASSGPGTGKETEQYF	TGTGCCAGCAGTGGTCCAGGGACAGGGAAAGAGACCGAGCAGTACTTC
NA	TRBV5-6	TRBD2	TRBJ2-4	CASSLELAGGVQYF	TGTGCCAGCAGCTTGGAGCTAGCGGGAGGGGTTCAGTACTTC
NA	TRBV7-2	TRBD2	TRBJ2-7	CASSPWTSGPYEQYF	TGTGCCAGCAGCCCTTGGACTAGCGGCCCCTACGAGCAGTACTTC
NA	TRBV6-9	NA	TRBJ1-2	CASRPGPGYTF	TGTGCCAGCAGGCCAGGGCCTGGCTACACCTTC
NA	TRBV11-1	TRBD1	TRBJ2-1	CASSLTGGDEQFF	TGTGCCAGCAGCCTAACAGGGGGCGATGAGCAGTTCTTC
few	TRBV6-1	NA	TRBJ2-7	CATWGNYEQYF	TGTGCTACTTGGGGGAACTACGAGCAGTACTTC
NA	TRBV10-2	NA	TRBJ2-7	CASSIGTEQYF	TGCGCCAGCAGTATAGGGACCGAGCAGTACTTC